The subject of this entry is one T cell receptor (beta chain). Germline V gene data show CDR1 as MGHRA and CDR2 as YSYEKL. V lost 3 bases, J lost 2 bases, and 13 bases lay in between. The CDR3 has 16 amino acids. The data derive from a study of blood T cell repertoires in COVID-19. As for the study in general: The samples span acute and convalescent COVID-19 from the United States, Italy and Spain. T cells, B-cell-depleted T cells, or PBMCs provided the cDNA or gDNA that served as material.

As processed by the authors: Scientists estimated how many nucleated cells there were by amplifying reference gene primers. Assay used: immunoSEQ multiplex PCR; TCRdb lists only in-frame clones, some missing. V, J and clone size were drawn from that table, and D and trimming were deduced from the DNA. The sample carries roughly 250,000 clones, around nine tenths recorded once. Specimen: peripheral blood. The V gene is TRBV4-1, the J gene TRBJ1-4; D might be TRBD1 (5 bases). The sequence came from a man between 25 and 39 years old with acute or convalescent COVID-19. The chain's CDR3 is CASSHGGTPTNEKLFF. In DNA form, the CDR3 reads TGCGCCAGCAGCCATGGGGGGACGCCCACTAATGAAAAACTGTTTTTT.